Listed here is a single T cell receptor beta chain. What it binds is unknown. The CDR3 spans 14 residues. Germline V gene data show CDR1 as MDHEN and CDR2 as SYDVKM. V lost 5 bases and J 4 bases, leaving 9 bases between the germline ends. This sample was included in a study of Siglec-9 on CD8 T cells in melanoma. Study conclusions and caveats: In melanoma tumors, a Siglec-9-marked effector memory CD8+ subset reportedly appeared to accumulate.

Profiling relied on immunoSEQ multiplex PCR, and the TCRdb table lists in-frame clones only, not all of them. This sample has more than 25,000 clones, with about 80% found just once. The chain is built from TRBV28 and TRBJ1-6; D uncertain. The sample taken for sequencing was Siglec-9- CD8+ T cells sorted from blood. The clonotype originates from a human donor in good health. CDR3 in amino acids: CASSPPHYNSPLHF. The CDR3 DNA reads TGTGCCAGCAGTCCCCCACATTATAATTCACCCCTCCACTTT.